The entry below describes one T cell receptor (beta chain). Its antigen is currently unknown. The data derive from a study of vaccination effects on CD4 cells after COVID-19. Culture lasted roughly 9 days before CD4+ T cell isolation. The germline CDR1 and CDR2 sequences are KGHSH and LQKENI. The CDR3 totals 17 residues. V lost 3 bases and J 3 bases, leaving 21 bases between the germline ends. The data were produced by immunoSEQ multiplex PCR, yet TCRdb's version contains in-frame clones alone and is incomplete. The profile shows some 40,000 clones, about 80% of them singletons. Here the sequenced sample was CD4+ T cells from PBMCs cultured without peptide, taken before COVID-19 vaccination. The source of this sequence is a human donor who received a COVID-19 vaccine. The genes are TRBV18 and TRBJ2-7; possibly TRBD1 for D (5 bases). The CDR3: CASSPQGRGEPSYEQYV. CDR3 in DNA: TGTGCCAGCTCACCCCAAGGAAGGGGCGAACCCAGCTACGAGCAGTACGTC.